The 6 T cell receptor beta chains given below trace back to one sample, sequenced in a study of OX40 agonist ivuxolimab in advanced cancers. The data were produced by immunoSEQ multiplex PCR, yet TCRdb's version contains in-frame clones alone and is incomplete. Of roughly 20,000 clones detected, more than 70% appear once; the ten largest clones hold 15% to 20%. This material consisted of CD4+ or CD8+ T cells sorted from blood, taken in a trial of the OX40 agonist ivuxolimab. The receptors come from an adult with an advanced solid tumor such as melanoma, head and neck, liver or kidney cancer.

The chain recombines TRBV5-6 with TRBJ2-1, with 10 positions matching TRBD1. The CDR3 runs to 16 residues. The germline CDR1 and CDR2 sequences are SGHDT and YYEEEE. With 2 bases clipped from V and 3 bases from J, the junction kept 5 bases outside the gene matches. CDR3 DNA: TGTGCCAGCAGCTTCGGACAGGGGGTCCTCTACAATGAGCAGTTCTTC. Translation: CASSFGQGVLYNEQFF.

The chain combines TRBV4-1 with TRBJ1-2; a weak D match, TRBD1 (5 bases). In germline, CDR1 is MGHRA, CDR2 YSYEKL. Trimming cost V 1 base and J 2 bases, with 14 bases left between them. The CDR3 loop spans 16 amino acids. The CDR3 is CASSQVYTGPNYGYTF. In DNA, the CDR3 is TGCGCCAGCAGCCAAGTTTATACAGGACCAAACTATGGCTACACCTTC.

The V and J genes are TRBV7-2 and TRBJ1-4; D gene unclear. The CDR3 sequence is 14 residues long. V shed 5 bases and J shed 0 bases, with 7 bases lying between them. Germline CDR1 reads SGHTA; CDR2 reads FQGNSA. CDR3 in amino acids: CASSIGPTNEKLFF. The DNA of the CDR3 is TGTGCCAGCAGCATCGGGCCAACTAATGAAAAACTGTTTTTT.

This chain connects TRBV30 to TRBJ1-2; 7 nucleotides match TRBD1. V was clipped by 0 bases and J by 7 bases; unmatched bases: 8. Per the germline V gene, CDR1 is GTSNPN and CDR2 is SVGIG (reference sequence). The length of the CDR3 is 14 residues. The CDR3 DNA reads as TGTGCCTGGAGTGTCTTGACAGGGAGTCTTGGCTACACCTTC. This encodes CAWSVLTGSLGYTF.

This chain uses TRBV7-9 with TRBJ1-1; 7 bases map to TRBD1. Germline CDR1 is SEHNR and CDR2 is FQNEAQ (reference sequence). The CDR3 is 16 amino acids. The V and J ends lost 5 bases and 7 bases, in that order; junction bases with no gene match: 16. The CDR3 nucleotides read TGTGCCAGCAGCCCTCAGGGGGTCCGTCTTTCCTTTGAAGCTTTCTTT. Translation gives CASSPQGVRLSFEAFF.

This clone occurred a few times. V and J are TRBV4-1 and TRBJ1-5; a weak D match, TRBD1 (5 bases). CDR1 and CDR2 from the germline V gene are MGHRA and YSYEKL. The ends were cut back, 1 base at V and 3 bases at J, with 10 bases in the middle. The CDR3 spans 15 residues. The CDR3 here is CASSQGQGTNQPQHF. CDR3 DNA: TGCGCCAGCAGCCAAGGGCAGGGCACCAATCAGCCCCAGCATTTT.